This T cell receptor beta chain was identified during a study of blood T cell repertoires in COVID-19. Study summary: The United States, Italy and Spain supplied acute and convalescent COVID-19 samples.

Germline-derived CDR1 and CDR2 are MNHEY and SVGAGI. The CDR3 has 15 amino acids. V lost 5 bases and J lost 4, with 17 bases in between. Sequencing used immunoSEQ multiplex PCR; TCRdb keeps in-frame clones, though not all of them. The repertoire holds approximately 110,000 clones, with approximately 90% as singletons. Sequencing used peripheral blood. The TCR comes from a man aged 50-60 years with COVID-19, enrolled during active disease. The chain couples TRBV6-5 to TRBJ1-2; D is perhaps TRBD1 (5 bases). CDR3: CASSRAEGRIYGYTF. The CDR3 region has the DNA TGTGCCAGCAGTCGTGCCGAGGGGAGGATCTATGGCTACACCTTC.